This T cell receptor beta chain was sequenced for a study of identical twins. TCRdb reprocessed the 5' RACE reads via MiXCR and lists one record per CDR3 protein. The table records nearly 650,000 distinct CDR3 sequences, under 8.5% of them present only once. These data also featured in a second study, about yellow fever vaccine responses in identical twins.

Sequencing used PBMCs. This receptor was identified in a woman between 18 and 30 years old in good health.

For the CDR3, the DNA is TGTGCCAGCAGTAAGGGAGGGGTGAACACTGAAGCTTTCTTT. Protein product: CASSKGGVNTEAFF. This chain links TRBV2 with TRBJ1-1, with TRBD1 as a possible D gene (5 bases). Trimming pared 5 bases from V and 0 bases from J, leaving 10 bases between. This CDR3 is 14 amino acids long. CDR1 is SNHLY, CDR2 FYNNEI, per germline. The full variable domain, with the rest looked up from reference TRBV2 and TRBJ1-1, is EPEVTQTPSHQVTQMGQEVILRCVPISNHLYFYWYRQILGQKVEFLVSFYNNEISEKSEIFDDQFSVERPDGSNFTLKIRSTKLEDSAMYFCASSKGGVNTEAFFGQGTRLTVV.